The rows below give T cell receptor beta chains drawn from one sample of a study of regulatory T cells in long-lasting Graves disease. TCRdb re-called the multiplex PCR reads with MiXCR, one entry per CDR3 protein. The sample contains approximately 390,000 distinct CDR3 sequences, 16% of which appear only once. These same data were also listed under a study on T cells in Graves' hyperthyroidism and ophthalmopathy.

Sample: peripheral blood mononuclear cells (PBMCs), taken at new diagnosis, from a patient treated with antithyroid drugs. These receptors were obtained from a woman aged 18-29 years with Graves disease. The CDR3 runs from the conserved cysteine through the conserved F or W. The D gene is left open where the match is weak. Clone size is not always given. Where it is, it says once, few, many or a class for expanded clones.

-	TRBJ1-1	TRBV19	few	TGTGCCAGTAGTTCCATTGGCAGGGATACTGAAGCTTTCTTT	CASSSIGRDTEAFF
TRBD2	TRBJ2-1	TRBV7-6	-	TGTGCCAGCAGCTTAGCCCCTTCCGGGACTAGTAATGAGCAGTTCTTC	CASSLAPSGTSNEQFF
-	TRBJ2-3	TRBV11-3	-	TGTGCCAGCAGCTTAGGGGCAGGGATGACAGATACGCAGTATTTT	CASSLGAGMTDTQYF
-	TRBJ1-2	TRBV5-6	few	TGTGCCAGCAGCGAGAGAACAGCTATCTATGGCTACACCTTC	CASSERTAIYGYTF
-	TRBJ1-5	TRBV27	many	TGTGCCAGCAGTTTATGGGGAGGCAATCAGCCCCAGCACTTT	CASSLWGGNQPQHF
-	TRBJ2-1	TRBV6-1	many	TGTGCCAGCAGTGACCGAGGGGCTAGCCCTTCGTCCGCCTACAATGAGCAGTTCTTC	CASSDRGASPSSAYNEQFF
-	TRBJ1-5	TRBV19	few	TGTGCCAGTAGTATTACAGGGAGGAGAGGCAATCAGCCCCAGCATTTT	CASSITGRRGNQPQHF
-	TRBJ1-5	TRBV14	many	TGTGCCAGCAGCCAAGTCGGAGGGGGCAATCAGCCCCAGCATTTT	CASSQVGGGNQPQHF
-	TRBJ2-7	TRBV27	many	TGTGCCAGCAGTAGGGGGTCGCAGGGCCTGGGGGAGCAGTACTTC	CASSRGSQGLGEQYF
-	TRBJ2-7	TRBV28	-	TGTGCCAGCAGCAATAACCTGCCAGGGCGCTCATTCTACTCCTACGAGCAGTACTTC	CASSNNLPGRSFYSYEQYF
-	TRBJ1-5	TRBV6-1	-	TGTGCCAGCATGCCCTTATGGGACAATCAGCCCCAGCATTTT	CASMPLWDNQPQHF
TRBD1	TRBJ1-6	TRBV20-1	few	TGCAGTGCTCGAAAAAGAGGACAGGGACAGAATTCACCCCTCCACTTT	CSARKRGQGQNSPLHF
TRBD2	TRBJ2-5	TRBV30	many	TGTGCCTGTGCATCGATTCTTAGCGGGAGTGAGACCCAGTACTTC	CACASILSGSETQYF
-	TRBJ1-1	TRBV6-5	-	TGTGCCAGCAGTTACTCTCAAAGAACCGAAGCTTTCTTT	CASSYSQRTEAFF
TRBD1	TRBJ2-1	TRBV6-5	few	TGTGCCAGCAGTTCCGCTGGACAGGGCACTAAGGGGCAGTTCTTC	CASSSAGQGTKGQFF
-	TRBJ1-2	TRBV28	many	TGTGCCAGCAAAGGGCAATCAGGGCAGGCCTTTTATGGCTACACCTTC	CASKGQSGQAFYGYTF
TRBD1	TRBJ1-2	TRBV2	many	TGTGCCAGCAGTGAAGCCAAGACAGGGGCTGGCTACACCTTC	CASSEAKTGAGYTF
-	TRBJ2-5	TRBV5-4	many	TGTGCCAGCAGCAGGGATGAAGAGACCCAGTACTTC	CASSRDEETQYF
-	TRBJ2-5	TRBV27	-	TGTGCCAGCAGTTTAGCGCTGGGAGGTCCGGAGACCCAGTACTTC	CASSLALGGPETQYF
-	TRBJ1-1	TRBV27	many	TGTGCCAGCAGTTTCAATGGGGGCGCATATACTGAAGCTTTCTTT	CASSFNGGAYTEAFF
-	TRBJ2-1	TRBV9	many	TGTGCCAGCGCCGCGGGACTGACACACAATGAGCAGTTCTTC	CASAAGLTHNEQFF
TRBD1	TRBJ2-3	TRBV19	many	TGTGCCAGTAGTTGGACAGGGGACCGTCCAGATACGCAGTATTTT	CASSWTGDRPDTQYF
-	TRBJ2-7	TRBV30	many	TGTGCCTGGAGTGCAGGGGGGCTGGTCAGCGAGCAGTACTTC	CAWSAGGLVSEQYF